This T cell receptor beta chain was captured in a study of Ad26.COV2.S vaccination and SARS-CoV-2 variants. Study-wide background: Intramuscular Ad26.COV2.S doses were given once or twice, 56 days apart.

With regard to this clone: Its antigen is not known.

Sample treatment: 19 received Ad26.COV2.S at low or high dose, single or two shots; a few received placebo; per-sample allocation not given. Sampling was performed 63 days after the first vaccine or placebo injection. The repertoire was sequenced with immunoSEQ multiplex PCR; TCRdb's copy has only in-frame clones and lacks some. Among hundreds of thousands of clones listed, around 83% were seen once. Study results and caveats: With respect to non-spike TCR breadth, vaccine and placebo recipients were similar. Quantification of TCR breadth and depth may have yielded underestimates of total T cell responses.

The V gene's germline CDR1 is MDHEN and CDR2 SYDVKM. V lost 2 bases and J lost 4, with 9 bases in between. This CDR3 region has 13 residues. The sample in question was peripheral blood, obtained in a trial of Ad26.COV2.S vaccine versus placebo. The sequence was collected from a person between 18 and 65 years old who received the Ad26.COV2.S COVID-19 vaccine or a placebo. The J gene is TRBJ2-7, the V gene TRBV28, with D unresolved. DNA for the CDR3: TGTGCCAGCAGTTTACCCAGAGAATACGAGCAGTACTTC. Protein product: CASSLPREYEQYF.